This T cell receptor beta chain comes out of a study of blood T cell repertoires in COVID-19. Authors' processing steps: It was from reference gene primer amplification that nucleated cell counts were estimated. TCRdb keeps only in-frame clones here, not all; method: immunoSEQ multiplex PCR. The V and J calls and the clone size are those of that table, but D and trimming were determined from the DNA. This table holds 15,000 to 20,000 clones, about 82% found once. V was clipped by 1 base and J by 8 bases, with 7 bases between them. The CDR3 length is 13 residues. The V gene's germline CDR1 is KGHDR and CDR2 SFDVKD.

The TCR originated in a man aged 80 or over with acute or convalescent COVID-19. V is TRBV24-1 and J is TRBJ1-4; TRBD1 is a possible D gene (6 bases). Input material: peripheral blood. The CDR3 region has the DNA TGTGCCACCAGTGATTTTGGGGGCGAAAAACTGTTTTTT. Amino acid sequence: CATSDFGGEKLFF.